The 18 T cell receptor beta chains below come from one sample, sequenced in a study of immune evolution from preneoplasia to lung adenocarcinoma. TCRdb's table, derived via immunoSEQ multiplex PCR, lists solely in-frame clones and lacks some. The sample lists 20,000 to 25,000 clones, around 75% occurring once. Sequencing was carried out using FFPE invasive lung adenocarcinoma tissue. The receptors come from a person aged 60 to 70 with lung adenocarcinoma.

This clone came up once. The chain has TRBV6-5 and TRBJ1-1; D possibly corresponds to TRBD1 (5 bases). V lost 2 bases and J lost 4, with 14 bases in between. In germline, CDR1 is MNHEY, CDR2 SVGAGI. The CDR3 contains 15 residues. CDR3 amino acids: CASSYRAGFSTEAFF. The CDR3, as DNA: TGTGCCAGCAGTTACCGCGCAGGGTTTAGCACTGAAGCTTTCTTT.

The chain joins TRBV5-1 to TRBJ2-3, with 9 bases lining up with TRBD1. The CDR3 is made up of 17 amino acids. The germline CDR1 and CDR2 sequences are SGHRS and YFSETQ. Trimming removed 0 bases from V and 0 bases from J; junction bases left unmatched: 5. The CDR3 coding sequence is TGCGCCAGCAGCTTGGCCGGGACAGGGTCTAGCACAGATACGCAGTATTTT. Its translation: CASSLAGTGSSTDTQYF.

This clone was observed a few times. V usage is TRBV27 and J usage is TRBJ1-5; the D is unclear. The CDR3 consists of 15 residues. The V end lost 3 bases, the J end lost 0 bases, and 9 bases lay between the germline ends. CDR1 and CDR2 from the germline V gene are MNHEY and SMNVEV (reference sequence). The CDR3 DNA sequence: TGTGCCAGCAGTTTGTTAGGAGATAGCAATCAGCCCCAGCATTTT. Translated: CASSLLGDSNQPQHF.

With respect to this clone: Other DNA sequences in this sample translate to the same CDR3. The CDR3 sequence is CASRRDIQETQYF. The CDR3 DNA is TGCGCCAGCAGACGGGACATTCAAGAGACCCAGTACTTC. This chain uses TRBV10-2 with TRBJ2-5; the D gene is possibly TRBD1 (6 bases). V lost 6 bases, J lost 2 bases, and 10 bases lay in between. CDR3 length: 13 residues. Germline CDR1 and CDR2: WSHSY and SAAADI.

This chain uses TRBV6-6 with TRBJ2-5, with a possible D match to TRBD2 (6 bases). Trimming removed 6 bases at V and 2 bases at J, with 10 bases between. Germline assignment: CDR1 MNHNY and CDR2 SVGAGI (reference sequence). This CDR3 spans 13 amino acids. The CDR3 nucleotides read TGTGCCAGCAGACGGGACTTACAAGAGACCCAGTACTTC. It translates to CASRRDLQETQYF.

This chain joins TRBV11-3 and TRBJ2-1, with TRBD2 matching over 7 bases. CDR1 is SGHNT, CDR2 YENEEA, per germline. Unmatched junction bases numbered 1, after V lost 1 base and J lost 4 bases. The CDR3 length is 14 residues. The CDR3 DNA reads TGTGCCAGCAGCTTAGCGGGGGGATACAATGAGCAGTTCTTC. It translates to CASSLAGGYNEQFF. Looking up the rest from reference TRBV11-3 and TRBJ2-1 gives the full variable domain: EAGVVQSPRYKIIEKKQPVAFWCNPISGHNTLYWYLQNLGQGPELLIRYENEEAVDDSQLPKDRFSAERLKGVDSTLKIQPAELGDSAVYLCASSLAGGYNEQFFGPGTRLTVL.

V gene TRBV5-6 combines with J gene TRBJ2-3, with 8 bases matching TRBD1. CDR3 size: 14 residues. V lost 3 bases, J lost 3 bases, and 3 bases stayed unmatched. Germline CDR1 reads SGHDT; CDR2 reads YYEEEE. The CDR3, as DNA: TGTGCCAGCAGCTGGGGACAGGCGACAGATACGCAGTATTTT. Translated, it gives CASSWGQATDTQYF.

The chain uses TRBV18 and TRBJ2-3; a weak D match, TRBD1 (6 bases). The V gene lost 0 bases and the J gene lost 4 bases, with 11 bases spanning the gap. This CDR3 is 15 amino acids long. Germline assignment: CDR1 KGHSH and CDR2 LQKENI. CDR3 DNA sequence: TGTGCCAGCTCACCACCGTCCAGGGGCTCAGATACGCAGTATTTT. Its protein is CASSPPSRGSDTQYF.

Judged by abundance, this clone is medium-sized. The chain recombines TRBV5-1 with TRBJ2-1, with D uncertain. Germline CDR1 SGHRS, CDR2 YFSETQ. Trimming pared 5 bases from V and 5 bases from J, leaving 11 bases between. The CDR3 contains 13 residues. The CDR3 spells CASSSLADNEQFF. CDR3 sequence (DNA): TGCGCCAGCAGTTCGTTGGCAGACAATGAGCAGTTCTTC.

This chain connects TRBV18 to TRBJ1-5; TRBD1 is a possible D gene (6 bases). Germline V gene sequence: CDR1 KGHSH, CDR2 LQKENI. Between the trimmed V and J ends, which lost 3 bases and 7 bases, there was a span of 19 bases. This CDR3 is built from 16 residues. The CDR3 nucleotides are TGTGCCAGCTCACCTAATCCGCTAGAGAGGGGGCAGCCCCAGCATTTT. It codes for CASSPNPLERGQPQHF.

This sequence joins TRBV28 and TRBJ1-1; possible D gene TRBD1, 5 bases. Looked up from germline, CDR1 is MDHEN and CDR2 is SYDVKM. Trimming took off 8 bases at V and 0 bases at J, with 19 bases between the two ends. This CDR3 is 16 amino acids long. This CDR3 is CASGPRGLGMNTEAFF. CDR3 DNA sequence: TGTGCCAGCGGCCCTCGGGGCCTAGGAATGAACACTGAAGCTTTCTTT.

The chain carries TRBV7-9 and TRBJ2-3; 8 bases are a match to TRBD2. Germline V gene lookup returns CDR1 SEHNR and CDR2 FQNEAQ (reference sequence). Trimming at V came to 5 bases and at J to 4 bases, leaving 8 bases not matched to a gene. This CDR3 contains 15 residues. The CDR3 DNA follows: TGTGCCAGCAGCACCCGAGGAGCGGGAGCAGATACGCAGTATTTT. Amino acid sequence: CASSTRGAGADTQYF.

V usage is TRBV7-9 and J usage is TRBJ2-1; D gene ambiguous. CDR1 is SEHNR and CDR2 is FQNEAQ in the germline V gene (reference sequence). V was shortened by 8 bases and J by 8 bases, with 10 bases between the two germline ends. The length of the CDR3 is 11 residues. The chain's CDR3 is CASGPLDEQFF. CDR3 bases: TGTGCCAGCGGCCCTCTCGATGAGCAGTTCTTC. The whole variable domain, remainder taken from reference TRBV7-9 and TRBJ2-1, is DTGVSQNPRHKITKRGQNVTFRCDPISEHNRLYWYRQTLGQGPEFLTYFQNEAQLEKSRLLSDRFSAERPKGSFSTLEIQRTEQGDSAMYLCASGPLDEQFFGPGTRLTVL.

V usage is TRBV7-9 and J usage is TRBJ2-7; D is perhaps TRBD2 (5 bases). Germline CDR1 SEHNR, CDR2 FQNEAQ (reference sequence). V was pared by 4 bases and J by 3 bases, with 7 bases between. The CDR3 sequence is 12 residues long. CDR3 in amino acids: CASSYRDYEQYF. CDR3 sequence (DNA): TGTGCCAGCAGCTACCGGGACTACGAGCAGTACTTC.

Points on this clone: This same CDR3 is encoded by further DNA sequences in the sample. The V and J genes are TRBV6-1 and TRBJ2-6; 9 bases line up with TRBD1. CDR1 and CDR2 from the germline V gene are MNHNS and SASEGT. Trimming at V came to 6 bases and at J to 0 bases, leaving 0 bases not matched to a gene. This CDR3 contains 15 residues. The CDR3 DNA follows: TGTGCCAGCAGGACAGGGGGCTCTGGGGCCAACGTCCTGACTTTC. It encodes CASRTGGSGANVLTF.

The V gene is TRBV7-2, the J gene TRBJ1-5; the D gene is possibly TRBD1 (5 bases). V was pared by 1 base and J by 7 bases, with 14 bases between. Per germline, CDR1 SGHTA and CDR2 FQGNSA. The CDR3 covers 15 residues. CDR3 in DNA: TGTGCCAGCAGCTTAGTATCGGGGGTTGGGCAGCCCCAGCATTTT. Translating gives CASSLVSGVGQPQHF.

The chain employs TRBV6-5 and TRBJ1-1; D not resolved. V dropped 6 bases and J dropped 4 bases, with 18 bases sitting between them. CDR1 MNHEY and CDR2 SVGAGI come from the germline V gene. The CDR3 length is 15 residues. CDR3 in DNA: TGTGCCAGCAGCTCCGAATATAGGATTGCCACTGAAGCTTTCTTT. Translation: CASSSEYRIATEAFF.

This clone was seen a few times. The chain combines TRBV15 with TRBJ2-1; the D is unclear. This CDR3 is built from 12 residues. Germline V lookup: CDR1 LNHNV, CDR2 YYDKDF (reference sequence). The V and J ends lost 1 base and 7 bases respectively, with 5 bases between them. For the CDR3, the DNA is TGTGCCACCAGCAGAGTCAGGAATGAGCAGTTCTTC. It specifies CATSRVRNEQFF.